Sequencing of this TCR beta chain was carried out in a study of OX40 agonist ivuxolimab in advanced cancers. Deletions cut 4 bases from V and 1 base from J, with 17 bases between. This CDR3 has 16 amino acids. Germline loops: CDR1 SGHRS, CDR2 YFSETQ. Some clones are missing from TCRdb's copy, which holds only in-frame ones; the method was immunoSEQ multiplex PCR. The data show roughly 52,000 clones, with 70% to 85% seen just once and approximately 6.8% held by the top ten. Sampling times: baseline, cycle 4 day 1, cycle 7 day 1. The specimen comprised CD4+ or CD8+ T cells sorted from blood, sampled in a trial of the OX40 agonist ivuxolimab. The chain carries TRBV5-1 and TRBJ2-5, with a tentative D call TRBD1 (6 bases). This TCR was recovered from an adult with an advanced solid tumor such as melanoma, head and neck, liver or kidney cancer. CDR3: CASSLSHRERQETQYF. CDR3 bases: TGCGCCAGCAGCCTGTCTCACAGGGAGCGCCAAGAGACCCAGTACTTC.